The following is a T cell receptor (beta chain) sequence with its context. This sample was included in a study of STAT5B mutations in CD4+ large granular lymphocyte leukemia. CDR3 length: 15 residues. Germline CDR1 GTSNPN, CDR2 SVGIG (reference sequence). V dropped 3 bases and J dropped 1; count of bases not matched to a gene: 6. Generated by immunoSEQ multiplex PCR, the TCRdb table keeps only in-frame clones and is missing some. The data hold 4,500 to 5,500 clones, with almost 90% observed a single time. The clonotype was recovered from a man aged 40-49 years with CD4+ T-cell large granular lymphocyte leukemia. The chain has TRBV30 and TRBJ1-1, with TRBD1 matching over 9 bases. Sample: PBMCs. CDR3 bases: TGTGCCTGGAGACTGGGGGACAGGGAGAACACTGAAGCTTTCTTT. It codes for CAWRLGDRENTEAFF.